These 30 T cell receptor beta chains came from one sample sequenced in a study of T cell responses to AZD1222 COVID-19 vaccine. TCRdb keeps only in-frame clones here, not all; method: immunoSEQ multiplex PCR. The sample has 40,000 to 50,000 clones, approximately 80% seen once. The source was peripheral blood, collected 28 days after the second AZD1222 dose. These receptors all stem from an adult who received the AZD1222 COVID-19 vaccine.

The gene calls are TRBV6-6 and TRBJ1-5; a possible D gene is TRBD1 (5 bases). CDR3 length: 15 amino acids. From germline, CDR1 is MNHNY and CDR2 SVGAGI (reference sequence). V lost 0 bases and J lost 6, with 12 bases in between. The chain's CDR3 is CASSYSQGLGQPQHF. In DNA form, the CDR3 reads TGTGCCAGCAGTTACTCGCAGGGTTTGGGTCAGCCCCAGCATTTT.

This rearrangement joins TRBV5-4 to TRBJ1-4; no firm D call. The germline gives CDR1 SGHNT, CDR2 YYREEE (reference sequence). Trimming left V 4 bases short and J 8 bases short, with 15 bases between. The CDR3 is 14 amino acids. The CDR3 protein is CASSQLGSWEKLFF. In DNA form, the CDR3 reads TGTGCCAGCAGCCAACTCGGTAGTTGGGAAAAACTGTTTTTT.

The chain recombines TRBV27 with TRBJ1-4; D may be TRBD1 (6 bases). Germline V gene sequence: CDR1 MNHEY, CDR2 SMNVEV (reference sequence). The CDR3 contains 14 residues. The V end lost 5 bases, the J end lost 10 bases, and 17 bases lay between the germline ends. CDR3 sequence reads: CASSNPGAYGKLFF. Written as DNA, the CDR3 is TGTGCCAGCAGTAACCCGGGGGCGTACGGAAAACTGTTTTTT.

The rearrangement uses TRBV7-3 and TRBJ1-1; D remains unclear. Per the germline V gene, CDR1 is SGHTA and CDR2 is FQGTGA. There are 14 residues in the CDR3. V shed 2 bases and J shed 1 base, with 8 bases lying between them. CDR3 protein: CASSLLPGNTEAFF. CDR3 DNA sequence: TGTGCCAGCAGCTTATTGCCGGGGAACACTGAAGCTTTCTTT.

CDR3 bases: TGTGCCAGCAGCTTAGGTCCCGTGAACACTGAAGCTTTCTTT. It is translated as CASSLGPVNTEAFF. V is TRBV7-2 and J is TRBJ1-1; no clear D. The V and J ends lost 1 base and 0 bases respectively, with 6 bases between them. Germline CDR1 SGHTA, CDR2 FQGNSA. There are 14 residues in the CDR3.

The sample holds a few counts of this clone. The chain is built from TRBV29-1 and TRBJ2-7; D call uncertain. Germline values: CDR1 SQVTM, CDR2 ANQGSEA. V dropped 6 bases and J dropped 6 bases, with 9 bases sitting between them. CDR3 length equals 10 residues. The DNA for the CDR3 is TGCAGCGTCTTGCACCCCGAGCAGTACTTC. It translates to CSVLHPEQYF.

The CDR3 nucleotides read TGTGCCAGCAGTTTCTCGACAGGGGCATATGGCTACACCTTC. It yields the protein CASSFSTGAYGYTF. The J gene is TRBJ1-2, the V gene TRBV28; 8 positions agree with TRBD1. The V gene's germline CDR1 is MDHEN and CDR2 SYDVKM. V lost 3 bases and J lost 5; bases outside the gene matches: 5. The CDR3 covers 14 residues.

The chain links TRBV9 to TRBJ1-3; perhaps TRBD1 as D (5 bases). The CDR3 is 16 residues long. Germline V gene sequence: CDR1 SGDLS, CDR2 YYNGEE. Between the trimmed V and J ends, which lost 4 bases and 0 bases, there was a span of 14 bases. The CDR3 region is CASSKGAQPSGNTIYF. The CDR3 nucleotides read TGTGCCAGCAGCAAAGGGGCACAGCCCTCTGGAAACACCATATATTTT. Looking up the rest from reference TRBV9 and TRBJ1-3 gives the full variable domain: DSGVTQTPKHLITATGQRVTLRCSPRSGDLSVYWYQQSLDQGLQFLIQYYNGEERAKGNILERFSAQQFPDLHSELNLSSLELGDSALYFCASSKGAQPSGNTIYFGEGSWLTVV.

The rearrangement links TRBV7-9 to TRBJ1-4; the D gene is possibly TRBD1 (5 bases). The CDR3 is 16 residues long. Trimming left V 3 bases short and J 1 base short, with 12 bases between. Germline V gene lookup returns CDR1 SEHNR and CDR2 FQNEAQ (reference sequence). CDR3 nucleotide sequence: TGTGCCAGCAGCTTTGATCCGGGACGAACTAATGAAAAACTGTTTTTT. It specifies CASSFDPGRTNEKLFF.

V and J are TRBV19 and TRBJ1-5; no clear D. With 10 bases removed from V and 1 base from J, the gap between germline ends came to 11 bases. This CDR3 comprises 13 residues. In germline, CDR1 is LNHDA, CDR2 SQIVND (reference sequence). CDR3 residues: CATVEFSNQPQHF. In DNA, the CDR3 is TGTGCCACCGTAGAATTCAGCAATCAGCCCCAGCATTTT.

The rearrangement joins TRBV6-5 to TRBJ1-2; D not certain. V was clipped by 5 bases and J by 0 bases, with 10 bases between them. The CDR3 spans 14 residues. CDR1 and CDR2 from the germline V gene are MNHEY and SVGAGI. The DNA for the CDR3 is TGTGCCAGCAGTATTGCAGAAACTAACTATGGCTACACCTTC. It is translated as CASSIAETNYGYTF.

The V and J genes are TRBV19 and TRBJ2-1; D is ambiguous. This CDR3 is built from 13 residues. The V gene's germline CDR1 is LNHDA and CDR2 SQIVND (reference sequence). Trimming removed 8 bases from V and 5 bases from J, with 13 bases in between. The CDR3 DNA follows: TGTGCCAGTCATGACTGGACCCACAATGAGCAGTTCTTC. Amino acids: CASHDWTHNEQFF.

The chain combines TRBV7-8 with TRBJ2-7; D is unresolved. CDR1 and CDR2 from the germline V gene are SGHVS and FQNEAQ. The V end was cut by 2 bases, the J end by 2 bases, with 4 bases between. The CDR3 has 12 amino acids. CDR3 loop: CASSLQPYEQYF. For the CDR3, the DNA is TGTGCCAGCAGCTTACAGCCCTACGAGCAGTACTTC.

The sample holds one count of this clone. This chain connects TRBV12-3 or TRBV12-4 to TRBJ2-7, with no clear D. Deletions cut 7 bases from V and 0 bases from J, with 7 bases between. The CDR3 consists of 12 residues. The CDR3 DNA follows: TGTGCCAGCACAGGTGCCTCCTACGAGCAGTACTTC. Translated, it gives CASTGASYEQYF.

The chain carries TRBV29-1 and TRBJ2-5; 11 bases fit TRBD1. The junction had 9 bases not matched to a gene; V was cut back by 6 bases and J by 9 bases. The germline V gene encodes CDR1 SQVTM and CDR2 ANQGSEA. This CDR3 is built from 13 residues. CDR3: CSVAGTGGQSQYF. As DNA, the CDR3 is TGCAGCGTAGCCGGGACAGGGGGACAATCCCAGTACTTC. Supplemented by reference TRBV29-1 and TRBJ2-5, the full variable domain reads SAVISQKPSRDICQRGTSLTIQCQVDSQVTMMFWYRQQPGQSLTLIATANQGSEATYESGFVIDKFPISRPNLTFSTLTVSNMSPEDSSIYLCSVAGTGGQSQYFGPGTRLLVL.

The CDR3 sequence: CASSKTSGGWTGELFF. As DNA, the CDR3 is TGTGCCAGCAGCAAGACCTCAGGGGGCTGGACCGGGGAGCTGTTTTTT. The rearrangement joins TRBV7-2 to TRBJ2-2; 8 bases align to TRBD1. CDR1 and CDR2 from the germline V gene are SGHTA and FQGNSA. The CDR3 runs 16 residues. The V gene end was trimmed by 5 bases and the J gene end by 5 bases; junction bases not matched to a gene: 10. The full variable domain, its missing parts supplied by reference TRBV7-2 and TRBJ2-2, is GAGVSQSPSNKVTEKGKDVELRCDPISGHTALYWYRQSLGQGLEFLIYFQGNSAPDKSGLPSDRFSAERTGGSVSTLTIQRTQQEDSAVYLCASSKTSGGWTGELFFGEGSRLTVL.

The chain couples TRBV29-1 to TRBJ1-2; TRBD1 aligns across 9 bases. J lost 8 bases, V lost 3 bases, and 7 bases had no gene match. This CDR3 contains 13 residues. Per germline, CDR1 SQVTM and CDR2 ANQGSEA. The DNA of the CDR3 is TGCAGCGTTGAGCCGGACAGGGGTTACGGCTACACCTTC. Protein: CSVEPDRGYGYTF.

This chain links TRBV11-3 with TRBJ2-2; D is unclear. Trimming took 5 bases from V and 8 from J, leaving 12 bases between them. The CDR3 sequence is 13 residues long. CDR1 is SGHNT and CDR2 is YENEEA in the germline V gene. The CDR3 spells CASSPKQSGELFF. The DNA for the CDR3 is TGTGCCAGCAGCCCAAAGCAGTCAGGGGAGCTGTTTTTT.

The CDR3: CASSFDSNTEAFF. The CDR3 nucleotides read TGTGCCAGCAGCTTCGACAGCAACACTGAAGCTTTCTTT. The chain recombines TRBV7-3 with TRBJ1-1; a weak D match, TRBD1 (5 bases). V was clipped by 3 bases and J by 2 bases, with 7 bases between them. The length of the CDR3 is 13 residues. CDR1 and CDR2 from the germline V gene are SGHTA and FQGTGA.

The V call is TRBV27, the J call TRBJ2-7; maybe TRBD1 (5 bases). The CDR3 loop spans 12 amino acids. Germline V gene sequence: CDR1 MNHEY, CDR2 SMNVEV (reference sequence). V was trimmed by 10 bases and J by 3 bases, leaving 13 bases between them. In DNA, the CDR3 is TGTGCCACCTCCAGGGTTCTCTACGAGCAGTACTTC. Its translation: CATSRVLYEQYF.

The chain joins TRBV19 to TRBJ2-3; 9 positions match TRBD2. Germline loops: CDR1 LNHDA, CDR2 SQIVND (reference sequence). V lost 3 bases to trimming and J lost 3 bases; unmatched junction nucleotides: 4. The CDR3 totals 15 residues. CDR3 bases: TGTGCCAGTAGTATCGGCGGGGGGGCGACAGATACGCAGTATTTT. Translation gives CASSIGGGATDTQYF.

The chain is built from TRBV7-3 and TRBJ1-4, with 7 positions matching TRBD1. Unmatched junction bases numbered 7, after V lost 8 bases and J lost 7 bases. The length of the CDR3 is 13 residues. Looked up from germline, CDR1 is SGHTA and CDR2 is FQGTGA. The CDR3 loop reads CASATGVGEKLFF. CDR3 sequence (DNA): TGTGCCAGCGCAACAGGGGTGGGTGAAAAACTGTTTTTT.

The chain recombines TRBV5-1 with TRBJ1-4; no definite D call. The V gene lost 4 bases and the J gene lost 8 bases, with 18 bases spanning the gap. CDR1 SGHRS and CDR2 YFSETQ come from the germline V gene. The CDR3 length is 15 residues. CDR3 coding DNA: TGCGCCAGCAGCCCCCAGATGGGCGTTGGGGAAAAACTGTTTTTT. The encoded protein is CASSPQMGVGEKLFF.

This chain joins TRBV28 and TRBJ2-2, with 7 bases matching TRBD1. The trim removed 2 bases at V and 1 base at J, leaving 1 base unmatched. Germline V gene lookup returns CDR1 MDHEN and CDR2 SYDVKM. This CDR3 has 15 residues. DNA of the CDR3: TGTGCCAGCAGTTTAAGACAGGGGAACACCGGGGAGCTGTTTTTT. Translation gives CASSLRQGNTGELFF.

The rearrangement links TRBV19 to TRBJ1-5, with 12 bases fitting TRBD1. Germline-derived CDR1 and CDR2 are LNHDA and SQIVND (reference sequence). The CDR3 is 17 residues long. Losses at the gene ends were 6 bases for V and 3 bases for J; bases not matched to a gene: 9. CDR3 region: CASSPGTGGSHNQPQHF. CDR3 sequence (DNA): TGTGCCAGTAGCCCCGGGACAGGGGGCTCCCACAATCAGCCCCAGCATTTT.

The rearrangement uses TRBV4-2 and TRBJ2-7, with D perhaps matching TRBD1 (5 bases). The CDR3 has 17 amino acids. Trimming took 0 bases from V and 0 from J, leaving 15 bases between them. Germline loops: CDR1 LGHNA, CDR2 YNFKEQ. The CDR3 bases are TGTGCCAGCAGCCAAGATAATAGGGGTAAAAACTCCTACGAGCAGTACTTC. Its protein is CASSQDNRGKNSYEQYF.

This clone was observed a few times. V gene TRBV7-8 combines with J gene TRBJ1-2, with D perhaps TRBD1 (5 bases). Between the trimmed V and J ends, which lost 0 bases and 1 base, there was a span of 9 bases. The CDR3 contains 15 residues. Per germline, CDR1 SGHVS and CDR2 FQNEAQ. In DNA form, the CDR3 reads TGTGCCAGCAGCTTAGCTCTGGGGGGTAACTATGGCTACACCTTC. It encodes CASSLALGGNYGYTF.

This clone has only one observation. This chain joins TRBV3-1 (or the pseudogene TRBV3-2) and TRBJ1-4, with D possibly being TRBD1 (5 bases). The CDR3 runs to 12 residues. The V and J ends lost 3 bases and 14 bases respectively, with 13 bases between them. Looked up from germline, CDR1 is LGHDT and CDR2 is YNNKEL (reference sequence). CDR3 amino acids: CASSQTKGPLFF. CDR3 nucleotide sequence: TGTGCCAGCAGCCAGACCAAGGGACCTCTGTTTTTT.

The rearrangement links TRBV5-1 to TRBJ1-1, with TRBD1 identical over 10 bases. The CDR3 sequence is 16 residues long. The germline V gene encodes CDR1 SGHRS and CDR2 YFSETQ. With V trimmed by 3 bases and J by 6 bases, 11 bases remained unmatched. CDR3 DNA sequence: TGCGCCAGCAGCTCCTCCGGGACAGGGGTGGACGCTGAAGCTTTCTTT. This gives the protein CASSSSGTGVDAEAFF.

The chain recombines TRBV7-9 with TRBJ2-2; 9 bases align to TRBD1. The CDR3 totals 15 residues. Unmatched junction bases numbered 8, after V lost 5 bases and J lost 7 bases. In germline, CDR1 is SEHNR, CDR2 FQNEAQ (reference sequence). The CDR3 sequence is CASSLRTGEGGELFF. Written as DNA, the CDR3 is TGTGCCAGCAGCCTAAGGACAGGGGAAGGCGGGGAGCTGTTTTTT.